This T cell receptor beta chain was captured in a study of OX40 agonist ivuxolimab in advanced cancers. Study-wide context: The mean age was roughly 60 years, ranging from about 23 to 79, with 65% to 85% of participants male.

Concerning this clone itself: What it binds is unknown.

Sequencing used immunoSEQ multiplex PCR; TCRdb keeps in-frame clones, though not all of them. Of tens of thousands of clones listed, about 85% are singletons. Germline V CDR1 and CDR2: SGHTA, FQGTGA. With 0 bases clipped from V and 2 bases from J, the junction kept 4 bases outside the gene matches. The CDR3 totals 17 residues. Baseline, cycle 4 day 1, and cycle 7 day 1 were the blood sampling points. General study findings and limits: At doses 0.1 to 3.0 mg/kg, CD4+ and CD8+ clones expanded. Expanded clones tended on average to be more numerous among CD8+ T cells than CD4+.

J is TRBJ2-2 and V is TRBV7-3; 9 bases are shared with TRBD2. The material sequenced was CD4+ or CD8+ T cells sorted from blood, taken in a trial of the OX40 agonist ivuxolimab. The TCR was taken from an adult with an advanced solid tumor such as melanoma, head and neck, liver or kidney cancer. The CDR3 bases are TGTGCCAGCAGCTTAACTAGCGGGGGTTCTAACACCGGGGAGCTGTTTTTT. Encoded protein: CASSLTSGGSNTGELFF.